Each of the 17 T cell receptor beta chains below was sequenced from the same sample in a study of cytomegalovirus exposure and HLA in healthy donors. Vbeta (60) and Jbeta (13) primers were used in the PCR. This table comes from immunoSEQ multiplex PCR, and its TCRdb copy is limited to in-frame clones, with some not included. The sample has under 200,000 clones; about 80% are singletons. The sample taken for sequencing was PBMCs. These receptors were obtained from a woman in her thirties or forties in good health and CMV-seronegative.

This sequence joins TRBV7-3 and TRBJ2-7; D is uncertain. The V end was cut by 1 base, the J end by 6 bases, with 10 bases between. CDR3 length: 13 amino acids. Germline V gene sequence: CDR1 SGHTA, CDR2 FQGTGA. DNA of the CDR3: TGTGCCAGCAGCTTAAAAGAGCATTCCGAGCAGTACTTC. Translation: CASSLKEHSEQYF.

This chain links TRBV6-5 with TRBJ1-3; D remains ambiguous. Trimming removed 2 bases at V and 5 bases at J, with 10 bases between. Germline assignment: CDR1 MNHEY and CDR2 SVGAGI. The CDR3 runs to 14 residues. This chain's CDR3 is CASSYDPGRNTIYF. In nucleotides, the CDR3 is TGTGCCAGCAGTTACGACCCGGGGAGAAACACCATATATTTT.

The rearrangement joins TRBV4-1 to TRBJ1-1; D call uncertain. The V gene's germline CDR1 is MGHRA and CDR2 YSYEKL. The germline V and J ends were trimmed by 1 base and 1 base, with 16 bases remaining between them. CDR3 length equals 17 residues. CDR3 in amino acids: CASSQVGGRRRNTEAFF. CDR3 nucleotide sequence: TGCGCCAGCAGCCAAGTCGGAGGCCGGCGGCGGAACACTGAAGCTTTCTTT.

This chain connects TRBV5-1 to TRBJ2-7; 11 bases align to TRBD2. The CDR3 runs 15 residues. Germline V gene data show CDR1 as SGHRS and CDR2 as YFSETQ. V lost 2 bases and J lost 4; bases outside the gene matches: 5. This CDR3 reads CASSLLAGEPYEQYF. As DNA, the CDR3 is TGCGCCAGCAGCTTACTAGCGGGGGAACCATACGAGCAGTACTTC.

The chain uses TRBV19 and TRBJ1-5; D uncertain. The CDR3 is 16 residues long. The germline gives CDR1 LNHDA, CDR2 SQIVND (reference sequence). Trimming shortened V by 7 bases and J by 2 bases, and 18 bases separated the two germline ends. Here the CDR3 reads CASTSYDWGGNQPQHF. CDR3 bases: TGTGCCAGTACTTCCTATGACTGGGGAGGCAATCAGCCCCAGCATTTT. The whole variable domain, filled in from reference TRBV19 and TRBJ1-5, reads DGGITQSPKYLFRKEGQNVTLSCEQNLNHDAMYWYRQDPGQGLRLIYYSQIVNDFQKGDIAEGYSVSREKKESFPLTVTSAQKNPTAFYLCASTSYDWGGNQPQHFGDGTRLSIL.

The DNA for the CDR3 is TGTGCCAGCAGTTTCAGCTCTGGAAACACCATATATTTT. Translated, it gives CASSFSSGNTIYF. This rearrangement joins TRBV2 to TRBJ1-3, with D unresolved. Between the trimmed V and J ends, which lost 5 bases and 0 bases, there was a span of 5 bases. Germline assignment: CDR1 SNHLY and CDR2 FYNNEI. This CDR3 has 13 amino acids.

This clone was seen a single time. The rearrangement links TRBV7-7 to TRBJ2-7; D unclear. This CDR3 spans 10 amino acids. Germline values: CDR1 SSHAT, CDR2 FNYEAQ (reference sequence). The CDR3 DNA reads TGTGCTGGAGACTCCTACGAGCAGTACTTC. Protein sequence: CAGDSYEQYF.

The rearrangement uses TRBV28 and TRBJ1-4; a possible D gene is TRBD1 (5 bases). The CDR3 extends over 15 amino acids. The germline V and J ends were trimmed by 6 bases and 3 bases, with 14 bases remaining between them. The germline CDR1 and CDR2 sequences are MDHEN and SYDVKM. Written as DNA, the CDR3 is TGTGCCAGCAGCGCGCAGACAGAAGCTAATGAAAAACTGTTTTTT. This translates into CASSAQTEANEKLFF.

The chain couples TRBV21-1 to TRBJ1-1; TRBD1 is the table's D call and was not checked against the DNA. TRBV21-1 counts as a pseudogene. The CDR3 is made up of 17 amino acids. The CDR3 spells CASSRGRDRGRNTEAFF. In DNA, the CDR3 is TGTGCCAGCAGCAGGGGCCGGGACAGGGGGCGGAACACTGAAGCTTTCTTT.

This clone has more than one count but fewer than ten. The chain carries TRBV14 and TRBJ1-2; no reliable D call. Germline CDR1 and CDR2: SGHDN and FVKESK. The CDR3 runs to 14 residues. Trimming pared 3 bases from V and 0 bases from J, leaving 8 bases between. The CDR3 bases are TGTGCCAGCAGCCAGCAGAACGCTAACTATGGCTACACCTTC. This codes for CASSQQNANYGYTF.

The CDR3 nucleotides read TGTGCCAGCAGGCCGTCTAGCGGGGGGCCCATGAGAGAGACCCAGTACTTC. It is translated as CASRPSSGGPMRETQYF. The chain links TRBV5-4 to TRBJ2-5; the match to TRBD2 covers 11 bases. The CDR3 contains 17 residues. Germline CDR1 reads SGHNT; CDR2 reads YYREEE (reference sequence). Trimming at V came to 5 bases and at J to 4 bases, leaving 13 bases not matched to a gene.

The V and J genes are TRBV19 and TRBJ1-3; the D gene is possibly TRBD1 (5 bases). V was clipped by 5 bases and J by 0 bases, with 11 bases between them. Germline loops: CDR1 LNHDA, CDR2 SQIVND (reference sequence). The CDR3 has 15 amino acids. The CDR3 loop reads CASSRRGNSGNTIYF. The CDR3 DNA is TGTGCCAGTAGTCGGCGGGGGAACTCTGGAAACACCATATATTTT.

This sequence joins TRBV28 and TRBJ2-3; maybe TRBD1 (6 bases). The CDR3 totals 14 residues. The ends were cut back, 3 bases at V and 4 bases at J, with 11 bases in the middle. Germline CDR1 MDHEN, CDR2 SYDVKM. This chain's CDR3 is CASSFQGHADTQYF. The DNA for the CDR3 is TGTGCCAGCAGTTTTCAGGGGCACGCAGATACGCAGTATTTT.

The gene calls are TRBV7-6 and TRBJ1-1; TRBD1 matches 9 bases. The CDR3 loop spans 15 amino acids. CDR1 and CDR2 from the germline V gene are SGHVS and FNYEAQ. V was pared by 5 bases and J by 4 bases, with 8 bases of the junction left unmatched. The CDR3 sequence is CASSRTGGSGTEAFF. The DNA for the CDR3 is TGTGCCAGCAGCCGCACAGGGGGCTCGGGCACTGAAGCTTTCTTT.

This sequence joins TRBV27 and TRBJ2-5; a weak D match, TRBD1 (6 bases). Trimming stripped 6 bases from V and 11 bases from J, with 22 bases between. Germline loops: CDR1 MNHEY, CDR2 SMNVEV (reference sequence). CDR3 size: 14 residues. The CDR3 sequence is CASSSRQAPGRQYF. Written as DNA, the CDR3 is TGTGCCAGCAGCTCCCGACAGGCCCCGGGACGGCAGTACTTC.

J is TRBJ2-7 and V is TRBV14; D perhaps matches TRBD2 (7 bases). V lost 0 bases, J lost 3 bases, and 15 bases lay in between. The CDR3 runs 16 residues. Germline V gives CDR1 SGHDN, CDR2 FVKESK. CDR3 sequence reads: CASSQDLEGGIYEQYF. CDR3 coding DNA: TGTGCCAGCAGCCAAGACCTGGAGGGGGGGATCTACGAGCAGTACTTC.

This clone came up a few times. The rearrangement uses TRBV6-6 and TRBJ1-5, with D possibly being TRBD1 (6 bases). Germline V gene sequence: CDR1 MNHNY, CDR2 SVGAGI (reference sequence). Trimming shortened V by 5 bases and J by 5 bases, and 13 bases separated the two germline ends. CDR3 length: 14 amino acids. The DNA of the CDR3 is TGTGCCAGCAGTGTGACAGGTCTTGATCAGCCCCAGCATTTT. Its translation is CASSVTGLDQPQHF.